A single sample is the source of the 10 T cell receptor beta chains below, sequenced in a study of technical replicates of blood from a handful of donors. Libraries were prepared by immunoSEQ multiplex PCR; TCRdb keeps only in-frame clonotypes and omits some of them. The sample holds some 87,000 clones, around 90% seen once. The sequenced material came from T cells isolated from PBMCs. These receptors all stem from a human donor in good health.

This clone was detected only once. The DNA of the CDR3 is TGTGCCAGCAGCTTGAGCGGTCTAGAGCAGTTCTTC. Protein: CASSLSGLEQFF. This sequence joins TRBV5-8 and TRBJ2-1; a possible D gene is TRBD2 (5 bases). The germline V gene encodes CDR1 SGHTS and CDR2 YDEGEE. This CDR3 has 12 residues. The V and J ends lost 1 base and 10 bases respectively, with 9 bases between them.

The chain combines TRBV18 with TRBJ2-5; D is perhaps TRBD2 (5 bases). The CDR3 is made up of 13 amino acids. Trimming pared 2 bases from V and 4 bases from J, leaving 8 bases between. From germline, CDR1 is KGHSH and CDR2 LQKENI. DNA for the CDR3: TGTGCCAGCTCACCAGAAGCGGCAGAGACCCAGTACTTC. Encoded protein: CASSPEAAETQYF.

V gene TRBV7-8 combines with J gene TRBJ1-5, with D tentatively TRBD1 (6 bases). The CDR3 has 16 residues. CDR1 is SGHVS and CDR2 is FQNEAQ in the germline V gene. The ends were cut back, 6 bases at V and 5 bases at J, with 20 bases in the middle. This CDR3 reads CASSPTQGIQDQPQHF. The CDR3 DNA sequence: TGTGCCAGCAGTCCGACACAGGGAATACAAGATCAGCCCCAGCATTTT. Full variable domain (rest looked up from reference TRBV7-8 and TRBJ1-5): GAGVSQSPRYKVAKRGQDVALRCDPISGHVSLFWYQQALGQGPEFLTYFQNEAQLDKSGLPSDRFFAERPEGSVSTLKIQRTQQEDSAVYLCASSPTQGIQDQPQHFGDGTRLSIL.

The chain combines TRBV30 with TRBJ2-7; 10 nucleotides align to TRBD2. The ends lost 5 bases at V and 5 bases at J; junction bases unmatched: 6. From germline, CDR1 is GTSNPN and CDR2 SVGIG (reference sequence). This CDR3 contains 13 residues. The CDR3 DNA reads TGTGCCTGGGCTAGCGGGAGTATAGACGAGCAGTACTTC. This encodes CAWASGSIDEQYF.

This rearrangement joins TRBV15 to TRBJ2-3, with D perhaps matching TRBD1 (5 bases). In germline, CDR1 is LNHNV, CDR2 YYDKDF (reference sequence). V dropped 2 bases and J dropped 2 bases, with 11 bases sitting between them. There are 15 residues in the CDR3. The chain's CDR3 is CATSRNRQSTDTQYF. The CDR3 nucleotides are TGTGCCACCAGCAGAAACAGACAGTCCACAGATACGCAGTATTTT.

This chain links TRBV5-1 with TRBJ2-2, with 7 bases that match TRBD1. Germline V gene data show CDR1 as SGHRS and CDR2 as YFSETQ. The CDR3 covers 17 residues. Trimming took 3 bases from V and 4 from J; bases not matched to a gene: 12. CDR3 DNA: TGCGCCAGCAGCTCATTACCCCACAGGGGCCCCACCGGGGAGCTGTTTTTT. Translated: CASSSLPHRGPTGELFF. Combining the CDR3 with reference TRBV5-1 and TRBJ2-2 gives the whole variable domain KAGVTQTPRYLIKTRGQQVTLSCSPISGHRSVSWYQQTPGQGLQFLFEYFSETQRNKGNFPGRFSGRQFSNSRSEMNVSTLELGDSALYLCASSSLPHRGPTGELFFGEGSRLTVL.

In nucleotides, the CDR3 is TGTGCCAGCAGCTCCCGTGGACAGGGTCCCGAGCAGTACTTC. This codes for CASSSRGQGPEQYF. The chain combines TRBV5-5 with TRBJ2-7; 8 nucleotides line up with TRBD1. The trim removed 3 bases at V and 6 bases at J, leaving 8 bases unmatched. In germline, CDR1 is SGHKS, CDR2 YYEKEE (reference sequence). The CDR3 sequence is 14 residues long.

The table lists this clone with many counts. CDR3 DNA sequence: TGTGCCAGCAGCGTTAAACAGGGAACATTCCACGAGCAGTACTTC. This sequence encodes CASSVKQGTFHEQYF. The chain combines TRBV7-2 with TRBJ2-7; D may be TRBD1 (6 bases). The V gene's germline CDR1 is SGHTA and CDR2 FQGNSA. V was shortened by 5 bases and J by 5 bases, with 19 bases between the two germline ends. This CDR3 is 15 amino acids long.

The chain is built from TRBV4-1 and TRBJ2-7, with 12 bases matching TRBD2. This CDR3 spans 17 amino acids. Germline-derived CDR1 and CDR2 are MGHRA and YSYEKL. V was pared by 2 bases and J by 3 bases, with 8 bases of the junction left unmatched. Here the CDR3 DNA reads TGCGCCAGCAGCCAAATCGAGAGGACTAGCGGGAACTACGAGCAGTACTTC. Translated, it gives CASSQIERTSGNYEQYF.

The chain joins TRBV5-1 to TRBJ1-1; unclear D gene. This CDR3 region has 14 residues. Trimming stripped 0 bases from V and 5 bases from J, with 11 bases between. CDR1 SGHRS and CDR2 YFSETQ come from the germline V gene. CDR3 DNA: TGCGCCAGCAGCTTGGCGGGAGGTTGGACTGAAGCTTTCTTT. Translation: CASSLAGGWTEAFF.